Below, 27 T cell receptor beta chains from the same sample are listed, as sequenced in a study of OX40 agonist ivuxolimab in advanced cancers. TCRdb keeps only in-frame clones here, not all; method: immunoSEQ multiplex PCR. The profile covers roughly 35,000 clones, with around 85% appearing a single time and about 10% taken by the ten largest. The sample consisted of CD4+ or CD8+ T cells sorted from blood, taken in a trial of the OX40 agonist ivuxolimab. Receptor source: an adult with an advanced solid tumor such as melanoma, head and neck, liver or kidney cancer.

The chain joins TRBV7-9 to TRBJ2-3; the D gene is possibly TRBD1 (5 bases). This CDR3 comprises 12 residues. Looked up from germline, CDR1 is SEHNR and CDR2 is FQNEAQ (reference sequence). Trimming removed 6 bases from V and 8 bases from J, with 12 bases in between. The CDR3 sequence is CASRRDRPTQYF. In DNA, the CDR3 is TGTGCCAGCAGACGTGACAGACCTACGCAGTATTTT.

The chain recombines TRBV10-1 with TRBJ2-2; TRBD2 agrees at 7 bases. Losses at the gene ends were 5 bases for V and 1 base for J; bases not matched to a gene: 4. This CDR3 is built from 15 residues. Looked up from germline, CDR1 is WNHNN and CDR2 is SYGVQD (reference sequence). This CDR3 is CASSSASGNTGELFF. CDR3 in DNA: TGCGCCAGCAGTTCGGCTAGCGGGAACACCGGGGAGCTGTTTTTT.

The V and J genes are TRBV10-3 and TRBJ1-1; a weak D match, TRBD1 (6 bases). CDR1 is ENHRY, CDR2 SYGVKD, per germline. The CDR3 is 14 amino acids. The V end was cut by 6 bases, the J end by 8 bases, with 19 bases between. The CDR3 coding sequence is TGTGCCATCAGATTTCAGGGGAGTTGGACGGAAGCTTTCTTT. Encoded protein: CAIRFQGSWTEAFF.

The rearrangement uses TRBV6-1 and TRBJ1-5, with a possible D match to TRBD1 (5 bases). The CDR3 contains 16 residues. Germline CDR1 is MNHNS and CDR2 is SASEGT. Trimming stripped 2 bases from V and 1 base from J, with 12 bases between. In DNA form, the CDR3 reads TGTGCCAGCAGTGAATACGAGGGGCTCAGCAATCAGCCCCAGCATTTT. Protein sequence: CASSEYEGLSNQPQHF.

The rearrangement joins TRBV9 to TRBJ1-2, with 10 bases fitting TRBD1. Germline loops: CDR1 SGDLS, CDR2 YYNGEE. The CDR3 spans 21 residues. V lost 0 bases to trimming and J lost 0 bases; unmatched junction nucleotides: 17. Written as DNA, the CDR3 is TGTGCCAGCAGCGTAGCTCGGGGTGTCGGGACAGGGGACCCAGCTAACTATGGCTACACCTTC. This translates into CASSVARGVGTGDPANYGYTF.

This chain uses TRBV14 with TRBJ2-3; D possibly corresponds to TRBD2 (6 bases). This CDR3 contains 15 residues. The germline gives CDR1 SGHDN, CDR2 FVKESK. The V and J ends lost 4 bases and 7 bases respectively, with 18 bases between them. CDR3 sequence: CASSPGVGFLNTQYF. In nucleotides, the CDR3 is TGTGCCAGCAGCCCGGGGGTCGGATTCCTGAATACGCAGTATTTT.

The chain uses TRBV6-1 and TRBJ2-1, with no clear D. The germline V gene has CDR1 MNHNS and CDR2 SASEGT. The length of the CDR3 is 12 residues. V was trimmed by 4 bases and J by 4 bases, leaving 5 bases between them. The DNA of the CDR3 is TGTGCCAGCAGTGTTAGTTACAATGAGCAGTTCTTC. Its translation is CASSVSYNEQFF.

This clone was seen a handful of times. The chain uses TRBV4-2 and TRBJ2-5, with D maybe TRBD2 (6 bases). The length of the CDR3 is 13 residues. V was cut by 0 bases and J by 5 bases, with 7 bases left in between. Germline loops: CDR1 LGHNA, CDR2 YNFKEQ. The CDR3 is CASSQDRGETQYF. CDR3 nucleotides: TGTGCCAGCAGCCAAGATCGGGGGGAGACCCAGTACTTC.

The chain links TRBV6-6 to TRBJ2-1, with 12 bases identical to TRBD2. The CDR3 contains 15 residues. V shed 6 bases and J 7 bases; nucleotides not matched to a gene: 7. Germline CDR1 reads MNHNY; CDR2 reads SVGAGI (reference sequence). CDR3 region: CASRPLAGGINEQFF. CDR3 DNA: TGTGCCAGCAGGCCTCTAGCGGGGGGGATAAATGAGCAGTTCTTC.

The V gene is TRBV5-1, the J gene TRBJ1-1; the D gene is possibly TRBD1 (5 bases). Trimming removed 1 base from V and 8 bases from J, with 9 bases in between. Germline V CDR1 and CDR2: SGHRS, YFSETQ. The CDR3 runs 12 residues. The CDR3 here is CASSLQGVEAFF. In DNA form, the CDR3 reads TGCGCCAGCAGCTTGCAAGGGGTCGAAGCTTTCTTT.

The rearrangement joins TRBV7-2 to TRBJ2-1, with 8 bases identical to TRBD1. Per the germline V gene, CDR1 is SGHTA and CDR2 is FQGNSA. The CDR3 contains 15 residues. J lost 7 bases, V lost 3 bases, and 8 bases had no gene match. This CDR3 is CASSFRTGRSNEQFF. CDR3 DNA sequence: TGTGCCAGCAGCTTTAGGACAGGGAGGTCAAATGAGCAGTTCTTC.

The chain uses TRBV10-3 and TRBJ1-2; 8 positions match TRBD1. V trimming: 5 bases; J trimming: 5 bases; junction bases outside the gene matches: 7. The CDR3 contains 14 residues. Germline CDR1 ENHRY, CDR2 SYGVKD. CDR3 amino acids: CAISSGGAGYGYTF. The DNA for the CDR3 is TGTGCCATCAGTTCAGGGGGCGCAGGGTATGGCTACACCTTC.

The CDR3 DNA reads TGCGCCAGCAGTCTCAGGGATATGCGAGAGACCCAGTACTTC. Translation gives CASSLRDMRETQYF. This chain uses TRBV4-1 with TRBJ2-5, with D possibly being TRBD1 (5 bases). Trimming stripped 6 bases from V and 4 bases from J, with 15 bases between. This CDR3 spans 14 amino acids. Germline V gene lookup returns CDR1 MGHRA and CDR2 YSYEKL.

The rearrangement uses TRBV18 and TRBJ2-7, with D perhaps matching TRBD2 (5 bases). Per germline, CDR1 KGHSH and CDR2 LQKENI. The CDR3 is 13 residues long. Trimming removed 0 bases from V and 6 bases from J, with 9 bases in between. CDR3 sequence: CASSPPDEGEQYF. The CDR3 nucleotides read TGTGCCAGCTCACCACCCGATGAGGGCGAGCAGTACTTC. Full variable domain (missing parts from reference TRBV18 and TRBJ2-7): NAGVMQNPRHLVRRRGQEARLRCSPMKGHSHVYWYRQLPEEGLKFMVYLQKENIIDESGMPKERFSAEFPKEGPSILRIQQVVRGDSAAYFCASSPPDEGEQYFGPGTRLTVT.

CDR3 sequence reads: CASSLWVAGELFF. The CDR3 region has the DNA TGTGCCAGCAGTTTATGGGTGGCCGGGGAGCTGTTTTTT. The chain employs TRBV27 and TRBJ2-2; D remains unclear. The CDR3 is 13 residues long. V was shortened by 1 base and J by 6 bases, with 6 bases between the two germline ends. The germline CDR1 and CDR2 sequences are MNHEY and SMNVEV (reference sequence).

V and J are TRBV11-3 and TRBJ2-2; the match to TRBD1 covers 9 bases. V trimming: 5 bases; J trimming: 1 base; junction bases outside the gene matches: 2. The CDR3 length is 15 residues. Germline CDR1 reads SGHNT; CDR2 reads YENEEA. The CDR3 reads CASSTGQGNTGELFF. CDR3 DNA sequence: TGTGCCAGCAGCACGGGACAGGGGAACACCGGGGAGCTGTTTTTT.

The genes are TRBV4-1 and TRBJ1-3; D ambiguous. The V gene's germline CDR1 is MGHRA and CDR2 YSYEKL. V was clipped by 0 bases and J by 0 bases, with 6 bases between them. This CDR3 is built from 15 residues. The chain's CDR3 is CASSQDLGSGNTIYF. DNA for the CDR3: TGCGCCAGCAGCCAAGATCTCGGCTCTGGAAACACCATATATTTT.

V gene TRBV30 combines with J gene TRBJ1-3; the D gene is possibly TRBD1 (5 bases). The V end lost 1 base, the J end lost 4 bases, and 14 bases lay between the germline ends. Germline assignment: CDR1 GTSNPN and CDR2 SVGIG (reference sequence). This CDR3 spans 15 amino acids. The CDR3 spells CAWSGQGGKGNTIYF. The CDR3 nucleotides are TGTGCCTGGAGTGGTCAGGGAGGTAAAGGAAACACCATATATTTT. Using reference TRBV30 and TRBJ1-3 for the parts outside the CDR3, the full variable domain is SQTIHQWPATLVQPVGSPLSLECTVEGTSNPNLYWYRQAAGRGLQLLFYSVGIGQISSEVPQNLSASRPQDRQFILSSKKLLLSDSGFYLCAWSGQGGKGNTIYFGEGSWLTVV.

V usage is TRBV14 and J usage is TRBJ2-7, with D unresolved. In germline, CDR1 is SGHDN, CDR2 FVKESK. Trimming removed 3 bases at V and 1 base at J, with 19 bases between. CDR3 length: 17 residues. Here the CDR3 DNA reads TGTGCCAGCAGCCACAACGGTATAACAGCCACATCCTACGAGCAGTACTTC. Protein: CASSHNGITATSYEQYF.

A remark on this clone: Mismatch with germline at one junction end may stem from a read error. The chain links TRBV7-9 to TRBJ2-7; D might be TRBD2 (5 bases). Germline-derived CDR1 and CDR2 are SEHNR and FQNEAQ (reference sequence). CDR3 length: 15 amino acids. The CDR3 bases are TGCGCCAGCAGCCCTGTGGAGGAAAGCTCCTACGAGCAGTACTTC. This encodes CASSPVEESSYEQYF.

V is TRBV5-6 and J is TRBJ2-3, with 11 bases fitting TRBD2. The germline CDR1 and CDR2 sequences are SGHDT and YYEEEE. The CDR3 covers 17 residues. The trim removed 0 bases at V and 2 bases at J, leaving 5 bases unmatched. The CDR3 sequence: CASSLEASGGFTDTQYF. In DNA, the CDR3 is TGTGCCAGCAGCTTGGAGGCTAGCGGGGGGTTCACAGATACGCAGTATTTT.

The CDR3 DNA reads TGTGCCAGCAGCTTACGTAACTACAATGAGCAGTTCTTC. Translated, it gives CASSLRNYNEQFF. The chain has TRBV11-3 and TRBJ2-1; no definite D call. The CDR3 contains 13 residues. The germline V and J ends were trimmed by 2 bases and 3 bases, with 5 bases remaining between them. Per the germline V gene, CDR1 is SGHNT and CDR2 is YENEEA. Variable domain in full (rest from reference TRBV11-3 and TRBJ2-1): EAGVVQSPRYKIIEKKQPVAFWCNPISGHNTLYWYLQNLGQGPELLIRYENEEAVDDSQLPKDRFSAERLKGVDSTLKIQPAELGDSAVYLCASSLRNYNEQFFGPGTRLTVL.

The chain recombines TRBV7-9 with TRBJ1-5; TRBD1 matches 9 bases. The CDR3 sequence is 14 residues long. Germline lookup yields CDR1 SEHNR and CDR2 FQNEAQ (reference sequence). Losses at the gene ends were 10 bases for V and 6 bases for J; bases not matched to a gene: 10. CDR3 residues: CAIQDRGGGQPQHF. CDR3 DNA sequence: TGTGCCATCCAGGACAGGGGAGGGGGTCAGCCCCAGCATTTT.

This sequence joins TRBV7-4 and TRBJ1-3; D is unresolved. The germline CDR1 and CDR2 sequences are SGHVT and SQSDAQ. This CDR3 is 15 amino acids long. Trimming pared 3 bases from V and 4 bases from J, leaving 13 bases between. CDR3 sequence: CASSFKTPTGNTIYF. The DNA of the CDR3 is TGTGCCAGCAGCTTTAAGACGCCCACGGGAAACACCATATATTTT.

This rearrangement joins TRBV19 to TRBJ2-5; 8 bases agree with TRBD2. This CDR3 contains 14 residues. From germline, CDR1 is LNHDA and CDR2 SQIVND (reference sequence). Germline trimming cut 7 bases from V and 3 bases from J; bases unmatched to any gene: 7. For the CDR3, the DNA is TGTGCCAGTAAACAGCGGGGGAGAAAAGAGACCCAGTACTTC. It specifies CASKQRGRKETQYF.

V and J are TRBV27 and TRBJ2-7; 7 positions agree with TRBD1. The CDR3 runs 13 residues. CDR1 MNHEY and CDR2 SMNVEV come from the germline V gene (reference sequence). V was pared by 5 bases and J by 3 bases, with 4 bases of the junction left unmatched. In DNA form, the CDR3 reads TGTGCCAGCAGTACCGGGGACAGCTACGAGCAGTACTTC. It is translated as CASSTGDSYEQYF.

CDR3 nucleotide sequence: TGTGCCAGCAGTGAAGTGCCCGGGGCACATGAAGCTTTCTTT. The encoded protein is CASSEVPGAHEAFF. The chain couples TRBV6-1 to TRBJ1-1; perhaps TRBD1 as D (5 bases). This CDR3 region has 14 residues. V gave up 1 base and J gave up 7 bases, with 13 bases separating them. The germline V gene has CDR1 MNHNS and CDR2 SASEGT.